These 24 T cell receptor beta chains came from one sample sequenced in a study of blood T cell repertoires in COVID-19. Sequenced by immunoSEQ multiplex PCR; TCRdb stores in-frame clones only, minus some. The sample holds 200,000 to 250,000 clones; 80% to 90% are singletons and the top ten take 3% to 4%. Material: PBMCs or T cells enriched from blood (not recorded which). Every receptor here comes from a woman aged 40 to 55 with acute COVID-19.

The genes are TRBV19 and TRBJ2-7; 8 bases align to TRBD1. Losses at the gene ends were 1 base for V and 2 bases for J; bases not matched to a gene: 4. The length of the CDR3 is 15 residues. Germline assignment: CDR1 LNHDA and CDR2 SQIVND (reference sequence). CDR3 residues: CASSIGVGQAYEQYF. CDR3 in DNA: TGTGCCAGTAGTATAGGGGTGGGACAGGCCTACGAGCAGTACTTC.

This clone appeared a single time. In nucleotides, the CDR3 is TGTGCCAGCAGCTTATCTGCGGGCCCTTCACCCCTCCACTTT. Amino acid sequence: CASSLSAGPSPLHF. The V and J genes are TRBV7-8 and TRBJ1-6; D is unresolved. Germline-derived CDR1 and CDR2 are SGHVS and FQNEAQ. The V and J ends lost 2 bases and 9 bases respectively, with 11 bases between them. This CDR3 is 14 amino acids long.

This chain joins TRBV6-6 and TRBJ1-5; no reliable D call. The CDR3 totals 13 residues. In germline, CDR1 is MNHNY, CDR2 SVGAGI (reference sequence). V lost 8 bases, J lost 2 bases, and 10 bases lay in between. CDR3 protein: CASEGGGNQPQHF. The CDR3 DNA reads TGTGCCAGCGAGGGTGGTGGCAATCAGCCCCAGCATTTT.

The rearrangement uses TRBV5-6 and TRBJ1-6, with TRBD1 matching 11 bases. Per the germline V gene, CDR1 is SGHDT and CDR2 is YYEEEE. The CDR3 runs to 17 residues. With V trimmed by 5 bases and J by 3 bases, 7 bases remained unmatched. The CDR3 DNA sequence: TGTGCCAGCAGGGGACAGGGGGATCTGGGCTATAATTCACCCCTCCACTTT. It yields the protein CASRGQGDLGYNSPLHF.

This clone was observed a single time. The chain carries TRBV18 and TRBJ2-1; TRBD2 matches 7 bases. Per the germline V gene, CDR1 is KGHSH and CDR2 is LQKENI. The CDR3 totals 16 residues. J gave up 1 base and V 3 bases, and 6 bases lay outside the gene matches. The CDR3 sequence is CASSPPGLTSYNEQFF. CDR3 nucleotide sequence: TGTGCCAGCTCACCCCCGGGACTAACTTCCTACAATGAGCAGTTCTTC.

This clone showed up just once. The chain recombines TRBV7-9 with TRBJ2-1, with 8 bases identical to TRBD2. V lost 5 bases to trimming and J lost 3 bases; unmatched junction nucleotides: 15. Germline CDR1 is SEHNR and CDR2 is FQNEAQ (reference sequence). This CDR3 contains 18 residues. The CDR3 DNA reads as TGTGCCAGCAGCCGAAGCGGGAGCTCCTCAGCTAACTACAATGAGCAGTTCTTC. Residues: CASSRSGSSSANYNEQFF.

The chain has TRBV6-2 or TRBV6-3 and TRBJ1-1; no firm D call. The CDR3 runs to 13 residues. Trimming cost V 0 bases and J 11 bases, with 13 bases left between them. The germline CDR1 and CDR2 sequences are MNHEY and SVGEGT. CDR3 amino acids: CASSYSRSRRAFF. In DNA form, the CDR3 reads TGTGCCAGCAGTTACTCGAGGTCCCGCCGGGCTTTCTTT.

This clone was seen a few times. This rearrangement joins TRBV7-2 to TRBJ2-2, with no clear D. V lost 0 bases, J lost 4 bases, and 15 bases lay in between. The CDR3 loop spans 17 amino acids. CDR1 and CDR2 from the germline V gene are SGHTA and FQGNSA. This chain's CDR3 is CASSLALLRVPTGELFF. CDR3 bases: TGTGCCAGCAGCTTAGCCCTGCTGAGAGTTCCCACCGGGGAGCTGTTTTTT.

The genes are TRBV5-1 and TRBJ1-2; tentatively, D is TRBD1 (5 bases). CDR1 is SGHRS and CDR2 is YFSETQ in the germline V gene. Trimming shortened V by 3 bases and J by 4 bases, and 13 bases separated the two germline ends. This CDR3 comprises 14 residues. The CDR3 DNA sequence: TGCGCCAGCAGCTCGAGTGGGACTACCTATGGCTACACCTTC. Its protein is CASSSSGTTYGYTF.

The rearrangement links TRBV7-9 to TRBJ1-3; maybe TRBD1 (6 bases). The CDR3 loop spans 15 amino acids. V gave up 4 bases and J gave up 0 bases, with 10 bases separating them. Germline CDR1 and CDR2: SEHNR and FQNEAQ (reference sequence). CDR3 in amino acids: CASSSDRSSGNTIYF. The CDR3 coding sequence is TGTGCCAGCAGCTCAGACAGGAGCTCTGGAAACACCATATATTTT.

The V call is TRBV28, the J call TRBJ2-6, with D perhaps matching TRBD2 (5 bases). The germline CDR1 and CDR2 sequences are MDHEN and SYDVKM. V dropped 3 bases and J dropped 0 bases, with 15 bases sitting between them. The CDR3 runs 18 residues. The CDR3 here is CASSFEGRLNSGANVLTF. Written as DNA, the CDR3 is TGTGCCAGCAGTTTTGAGGGCAGGCTCAACTCTGGGGCCAACGTCCTGACTTTC.

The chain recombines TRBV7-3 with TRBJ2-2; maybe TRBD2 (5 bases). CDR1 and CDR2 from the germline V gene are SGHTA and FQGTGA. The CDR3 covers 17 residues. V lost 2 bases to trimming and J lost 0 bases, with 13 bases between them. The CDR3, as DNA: TGTGCCAGCAGCTTAGAAGACTACCCTTCGAACACCGGGGAGCTGTTTTTT. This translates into CASSLEDYPSNTGELFF.

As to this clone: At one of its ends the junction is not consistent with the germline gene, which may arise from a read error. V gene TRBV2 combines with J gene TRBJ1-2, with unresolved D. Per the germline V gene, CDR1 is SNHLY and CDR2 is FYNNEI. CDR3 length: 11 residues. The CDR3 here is CASSVSPTVSF. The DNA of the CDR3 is TGTGCCAGCAGTGTAAGTCCTACAGTCTCCTTC. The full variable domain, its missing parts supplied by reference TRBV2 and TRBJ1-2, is EPEVTQTPSHQVTQMGQEVILRCVPISNHLYFYWYRQILGQKVEFLVSFYNNEISEKSEIFDDQFSVERPDGSNFTLKIRSTKLEDSAMYFCASSVSPTVSFGSGTRLTVV.

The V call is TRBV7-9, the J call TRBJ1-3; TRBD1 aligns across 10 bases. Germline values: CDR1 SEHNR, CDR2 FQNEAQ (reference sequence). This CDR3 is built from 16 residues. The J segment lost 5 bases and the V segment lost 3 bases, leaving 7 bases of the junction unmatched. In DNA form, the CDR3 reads TGTGCCAGCAGCTTTCCCCGGGACAGGGGTAGAAACACCATATATTTT. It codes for CASSFPRDRGRNTIYF.

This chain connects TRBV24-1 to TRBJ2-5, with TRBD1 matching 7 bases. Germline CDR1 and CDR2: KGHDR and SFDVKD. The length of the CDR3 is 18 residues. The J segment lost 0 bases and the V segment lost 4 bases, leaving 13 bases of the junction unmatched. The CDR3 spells CATSDPAGGPQYQETQYF. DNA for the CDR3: TGTGCCACCAGTGACCCGGCAGGGGGACCCCAATACCAAGAGACCCAGTACTTC.

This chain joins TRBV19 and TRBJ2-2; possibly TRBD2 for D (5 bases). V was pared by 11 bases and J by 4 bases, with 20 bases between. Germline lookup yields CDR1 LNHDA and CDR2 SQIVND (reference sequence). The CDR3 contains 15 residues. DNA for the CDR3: TGTGCCTCAAAGTCCGGTAGCGTACTCACCGGGGAGCTGTTTTTT. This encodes CASKSGSVLTGELFF.

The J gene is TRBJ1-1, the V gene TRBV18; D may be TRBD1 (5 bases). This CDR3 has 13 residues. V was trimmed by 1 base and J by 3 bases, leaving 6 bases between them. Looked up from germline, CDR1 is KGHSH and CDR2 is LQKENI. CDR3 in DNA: TGTGCCAGCTCACCACAAGGGGACACTGAAGCTTTCTTT. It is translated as CASSPQGDTEAFF.

The CDR3 sequence: CASSDGTGSYGYTF. The CDR3 DNA reads as TGCGCCAGCAGTGACGGGACAGGATCCTATGGCTACACCTTC. This chain connects TRBV10-2 to TRBJ1-2, with TRBD1 matching over 8 bases. This CDR3 comprises 14 residues. The germline V gene encodes CDR1 WSHSY and CDR2 SAAADI. V was pared by 3 bases and J by 4 bases, with 4 bases of the junction left unmatched.

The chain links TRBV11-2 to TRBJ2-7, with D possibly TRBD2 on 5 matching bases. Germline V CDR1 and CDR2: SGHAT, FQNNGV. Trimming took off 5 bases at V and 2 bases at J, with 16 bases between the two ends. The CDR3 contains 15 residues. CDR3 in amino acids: CASSPGITGPYEQYF. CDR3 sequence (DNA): TGTGCCAGCAGCCCCGGGATCACGGGCCCCTACGAGCAGTACTTC.

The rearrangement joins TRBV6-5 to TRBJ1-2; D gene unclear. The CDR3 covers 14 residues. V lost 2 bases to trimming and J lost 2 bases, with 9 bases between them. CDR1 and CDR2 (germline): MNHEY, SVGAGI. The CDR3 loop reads CASSYRERNYGYTF. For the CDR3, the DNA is TGTGCCAGCAGTTACCGGGAGAGGAACTATGGCTACACCTTC.

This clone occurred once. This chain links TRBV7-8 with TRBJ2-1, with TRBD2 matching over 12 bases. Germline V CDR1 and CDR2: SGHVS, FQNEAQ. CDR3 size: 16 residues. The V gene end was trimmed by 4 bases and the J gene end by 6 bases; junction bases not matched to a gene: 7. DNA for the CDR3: TGTGCCAGCAGCTCCCCGTCTAGCGGGAGGGTCAATGAGCAGTTCTTC. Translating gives CASSSPSSGRVNEQFF. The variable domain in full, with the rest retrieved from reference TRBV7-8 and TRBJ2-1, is GAGVSQSPRYKVAKRGQDVALRCDPISGHVSLFWYQQALGQGPEFLTYFQNEAQLDKSGLPSDRFFAERPEGSVSTLKIQRTQQEDSAVYLCASSSPSSGRVNEQFFGPGTRLTVL.

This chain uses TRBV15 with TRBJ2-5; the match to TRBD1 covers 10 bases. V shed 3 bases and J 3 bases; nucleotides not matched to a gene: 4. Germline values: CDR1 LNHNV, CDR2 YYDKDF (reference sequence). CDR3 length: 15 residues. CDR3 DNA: TGTGCCACCAGCAGTAGGGACAGGGGAGAAGAGACCCAGTACTTC. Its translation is CATSSRDRGEETQYF.

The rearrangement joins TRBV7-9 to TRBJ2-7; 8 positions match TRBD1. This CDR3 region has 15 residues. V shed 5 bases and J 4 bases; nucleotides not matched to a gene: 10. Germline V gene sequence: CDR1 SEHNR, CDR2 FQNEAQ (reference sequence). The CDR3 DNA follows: TGTGCCAGCAGCCTCGCAGGGGGCTGGAGATACGAGCAGTACTTC. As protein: CASSLAGGWRYEQYF.

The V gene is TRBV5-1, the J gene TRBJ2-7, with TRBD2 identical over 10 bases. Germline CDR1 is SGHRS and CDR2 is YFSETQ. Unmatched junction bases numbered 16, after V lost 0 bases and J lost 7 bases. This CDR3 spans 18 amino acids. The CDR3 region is CASSLGGPSGSFREEQYF. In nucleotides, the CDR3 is TGCGCCAGCAGCTTGGGAGGCCCTAGCGGGAGCTTTCGGGAGGAGCAGTACTTC.